The 20 T cell receptor beta chains given below trace back to one sample, sequenced in a study of shared clonotypes between healthy human individuals. Naive CD8 isolation took CD45RO-negative cells positively selected for CCR7 and excluded terminally differentiated effector memory CD45RA+ cells. The table came from immunoSEQ multiplex PCR; TCRdb's copy has only in-frame clones and leaves some out. Of under 850,000 clones in the sample, 80% to 95% were seen once. Sequenced input: naive CD8+ T cells sorted from blood. These receptors all stem from a young man in good health.

V usage is TRBV10-3 and J usage is TRBJ2-2, with TRBD2 as a possible D gene (6 bases). The CDR3 contains 14 residues. Germline-derived CDR1 and CDR2 are ENHRY and SYGVKD. Trimming removed 4 bases at V and 4 bases at J, with 10 bases between. The CDR3 DNA is TGTGCCATCAGTGGGAGGAGGGGCACCGGGGAGCTGTTTTTT. This encodes CAISGRRGTGELFF.

The chain uses TRBV7-3 and TRBJ2-1, with a possible D match to TRBD2 (5 bases). CDR3 length: 16 residues. V shed 4 bases and J shed 7 bases, with 20 bases lying between them. Germline V CDR1 and CDR2: SGHTA, FQGTGA. The CDR3 loop is CASSSLVLGEKNEQFF. CDR3 DNA sequence: TGTGCCAGCAGCTCCCTCGTCCTCGGGGAAAAGAATGAGCAGTTCTTC.

The chain carries TRBV5-8 and TRBJ1-1; 11 positions match TRBD1. The V and J ends lost 0 bases and 7 bases, in that order; junction bases with no gene match: 5. The CDR3 contains 15 residues. Germline CDR1 and CDR2: SGHTS and YDEGEE. CDR3 sequence (DNA): TGTGCCAGCAGCTTGGAGGACAGGGGGCGAGGTGAAGCTTTCTTT. It translates to CASSLEDRGRGEAFF.

This clone was recorded a few times. The gene calls are TRBV5-6 and TRBJ1-2; D is unresolved. The CDR3 totals 14 residues. V lost 3 bases to trimming and J lost 2 bases, with 11 bases between them. CDR1 is SGHDT and CDR2 is YYEEEE in the germline V gene. The CDR3 sequence: CASSSQDGNYGYTF. The DNA of the CDR3 is TGTGCCAGCAGCTCCCAAGATGGCAACTATGGCTACACCTTC.

The rearrangement links TRBV7-2 to TRBJ1-1; the D gene is possibly TRBD1 (5 bases). The V and J ends lost 1 base and 4 bases respectively, with 13 bases between them. Germline V gene lookup returns CDR1 SGHTA and CDR2 FQGNSA. The CDR3 contains 15 residues. The CDR3 DNA sequence: TGTGCCAGCAGCTTAGTGGTGGGGCATCGCACTGAAGCTTTCTTT. Protein sequence: CASSLVVGHRTEAFF.

The chain's CDR3 is CASSLQITDTQYF. Here the CDR3 DNA reads TGTGCCAGCAGTTTACAGATCACAGATACGCAGTATTTT. The chain links TRBV27 to TRBJ2-3; D is unresolved. This CDR3 region has 13 residues. In germline, CDR1 is MNHEY, CDR2 SMNVEV (reference sequence). The germline V and J ends were trimmed by 2 bases and 2 bases, with 5 bases remaining between them.

The V call is TRBV5-5, the J call TRBJ2-7; weak D call: TRBD1 (6 bases). V was cut by 3 bases and J by 6 bases, with 16 bases left in between. Germline loops: CDR1 SGHKS, CDR2 YYEKEE (reference sequence). The CDR3 has 14 amino acids. Here the CDR3 DNA reads TGTGCCAGCAGCTACAGGGTAGGAGTTGGCGAGCAGTACTTC. Protein sequence: CASSYRVGVGEQYF. Full variable domain (outside the CDR3, taken from reference TRBV5-5 and TRBJ2-7): DAGVTQSPTHLIKTRGQQVTLRCSPISGHKSVSWYQQVLGQGPQFIFQYYEKEERGRGNFPDRFSARQFPNYSSELNVNALLLGDSALYLCASSYRVGVGEQYFGPGTRLTVT.

J is TRBJ2-1 and V is TRBV10-1; D is ambiguous. V shed 7 bases and J shed 6 bases, with 13 bases lying between them. This CDR3 is built from 13 residues. Per germline, CDR1 WNHNN and CDR2 SYGVQD (reference sequence). Here the CDR3 reads CASTPPGPNEQFF. CDR3 DNA: TGCGCCAGCACTCCCCCCGGACCCAATGAGCAGTTCTTC.

The rearrangement uses TRBV7-8 and TRBJ2-7, with TRBD2 matching 13 bases. CDR1 is SGHVS and CDR2 is FQNEAQ in the germline V gene. There are 15 residues in the CDR3. V gave up 1 base and J gave up 6 bases; unmatched junction bases: 3. The CDR3 DNA follows: TGTGCCAGCAGCTTAGGGACTAGCGGGAGTTTCGAGCAGTACTTC. Amino acid sequence: CASSLGTSGSFEQYF.

The V call is TRBV6-6, the J call TRBJ2-7; 10 positions agree with TRBD2. This CDR3 has 15 amino acids. The trim removed 6 bases at V and 5 bases at J, leaving 10 bases unmatched. Per germline, CDR1 MNHNY and CDR2 SVGAGI (reference sequence). CDR3 sequence reads: CASRDGSGRYHEQYF. CDR3 bases: TGTGCCAGCAGAGACGGTAGCGGGAGGTATCACGAGCAGTACTTC.

V usage is TRBV28 and J usage is TRBJ2-7, with 9 nucleotides matching TRBD2. This CDR3 contains 15 residues. Trimming cost V 6 bases and J 2 bases; bases outside gene matches: 8. Germline V CDR1 and CDR2: MDHEN, SYDVKM. CDR3 DNA sequence: TGTGCCAGCAGCCCTACTAGCGGGCGAACCTACGAGCAGTACTTC. As protein: CASSPTSGRTYEQYF.

The rearrangement joins TRBV10-2 to TRBJ2-7; 9 nucleotides match TRBD1. Germline-derived CDR1 and CDR2 are WSHSY and SAAADI. J gave up 5 bases and V 5 bases, and 10 bases lay outside the gene matches. The CDR3 is 15 residues long. The CDR3 DNA is TGCGCCAGCAGTTTAACAGGGGGCAGTTCTCACGAGCAGTACTTC. Encoded protein: CASSLTGGSSHEQYF.

CDR3 sequence reads: CASSLTPRQGPYEQYF. As DNA, the CDR3 is TGTGCCAGCAGTTTAACCCCCCGACAGGGCCCCTACGAGCAGTACTTC. This rearrangement joins TRBV27 to TRBJ2-7, with 7 bases aligning to TRBD1. The V gene's germline CDR1 is MNHEY and CDR2 SMNVEV (reference sequence). This CDR3 is built from 16 residues. Germline trimming cut 2 bases from V and 2 bases from J; bases unmatched to any gene: 9.

The chain uses TRBV6-5 and TRBJ1-1; D is possibly TRBD1 (6 bases). The length of the CDR3 is 14 residues. Germline loops: CDR1 MNHEY, CDR2 SVGAGI. V lost 8 bases, J lost 1 base, and 14 bases lay in between. CDR3 nucleotides: TGTGCCAGCCCCTCATCGGACAGGAACACTGAAGCTTTCTTT. This translates into CASPSSDRNTEAFF.

This chain connects TRBV27 to TRBJ2-3, with D possibly matching TRBD2 (6 bases). V dropped 4 bases and J dropped 1 base, with 18 bases sitting between them. Germline values: CDR1 MNHEY, CDR2 SMNVEV (reference sequence). The CDR3 is 17 amino acids. The CDR3 loop is CASSYIGGIQRTDTQYF. CDR3 nucleotides: TGTGCCAGCAGTTACATCGGGGGTATCCAACGCACAGATACGCAGTATTTT.

CDR3 sequence reads: CASSLILAGESGYEQYF. The DNA of the CDR3 is TGTGCCAGCAGCTTAATCCTAGCGGGAGAATCAGGCTACGAGCAGTACTTC. The chain recombines TRBV7-2 with TRBJ2-7, with 10 bases fitting TRBD2. Germline values: CDR1 SGHTA, CDR2 FQGNSA. The CDR3 runs to 17 residues. The V and J ends lost 2 bases and 3 bases, in that order; junction bases with no gene match: 10.

This chain joins TRBV4-2 and TRBJ1-5, with D unresolved. V dropped 7 bases and J dropped 6 bases, with 7 bases sitting between them. CDR1 is LGHNA, CDR2 YNFKEQ, per germline. CDR3 length equals 11 residues. The chain's CDR3 is CASTPGQPQHF. For the CDR3, the DNA is TGTGCCAGCACACCTGGTCAGCCCCAGCATTTT.

The gene calls are TRBV15 and TRBJ1-3; D ambiguous. The V gene lost 6 bases and the J gene lost 0 bases, with 9 bases spanning the gap. The CDR3 has 14 amino acids. CDR1 LNHNV and CDR2 YYDKDF come from the germline V gene (reference sequence). CDR3 coding DNA: TGTGCCACCAGAAGCCTCAGCTCTGGAAACACCATATATTTT. Protein product: CATRSLSSGNTIYF.

V and J are TRBV27 and TRBJ2-7, with D possibly TRBD1 on 6 matching bases. The germline V and J ends were trimmed by 2 bases and 0 bases, with 11 bases remaining between them. Germline lookup yields CDR1 MNHEY and CDR2 SMNVEV (reference sequence). The CDR3 is 15 residues long. CDR3 coding DNA: TGTGCCAGCAGTTTAACAGACAGGAGCTCCTACGAGCAGTACTTC. Protein product: CASSLTDRSSYEQYF.

This chain connects TRBV10-2 to TRBJ2-7; 7 bases are shared with TRBD2. Per germline, CDR1 WSHSY and CDR2 SAAADI. V was pared by 4 bases and J by 4 bases, with 7 bases of the junction left unmatched. The CDR3 is 14 residues long. The CDR3 here is CASSGSGLVYEQYF. Written as DNA, the CDR3 is TGCGCCAGCAGTGGCTCTGGACTAGTATACGAGCAGTACTTC.